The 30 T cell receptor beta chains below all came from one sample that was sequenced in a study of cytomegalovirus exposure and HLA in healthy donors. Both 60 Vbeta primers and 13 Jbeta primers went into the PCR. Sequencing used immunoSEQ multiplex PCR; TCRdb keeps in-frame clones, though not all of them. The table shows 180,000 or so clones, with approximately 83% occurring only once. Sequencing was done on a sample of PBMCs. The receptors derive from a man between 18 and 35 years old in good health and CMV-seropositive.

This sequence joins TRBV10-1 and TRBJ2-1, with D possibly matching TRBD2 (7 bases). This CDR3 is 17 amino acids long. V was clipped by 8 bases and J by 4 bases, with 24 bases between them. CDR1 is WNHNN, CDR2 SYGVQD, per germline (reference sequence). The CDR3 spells CASPGEAGAPPYNEQFF. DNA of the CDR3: TGCGCCAGCCCAGGAGAGGCGGGGGCCCCCCCGTACAATGAGCAGTTCTTC.

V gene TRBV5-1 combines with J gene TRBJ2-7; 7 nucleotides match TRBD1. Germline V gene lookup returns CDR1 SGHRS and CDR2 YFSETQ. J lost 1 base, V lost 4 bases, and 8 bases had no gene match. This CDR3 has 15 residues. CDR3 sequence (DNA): TGCGCCAGCAGCCCAGCCCGGGACAGATCCTACGAGCAGTACTTC. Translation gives CASSPARDRSYEQYF.

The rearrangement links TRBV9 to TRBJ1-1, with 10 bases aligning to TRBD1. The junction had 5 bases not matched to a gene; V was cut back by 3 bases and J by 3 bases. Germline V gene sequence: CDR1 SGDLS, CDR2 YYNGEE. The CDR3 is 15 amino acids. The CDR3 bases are TGTGCCAGCAGCGGACAGGGGGCGAGGGACACTGAAGCTTTCTTT. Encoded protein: CASSGQGARDTEAFF.

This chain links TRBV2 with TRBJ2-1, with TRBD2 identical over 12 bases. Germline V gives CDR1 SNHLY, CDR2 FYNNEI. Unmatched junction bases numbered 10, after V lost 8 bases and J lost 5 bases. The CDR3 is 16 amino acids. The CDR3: CASQITSGGNNNEQFF. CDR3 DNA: TGTGCCAGCCAAATCACTAGCGGGGGGAACAACAATGAGCAGTTCTTC.

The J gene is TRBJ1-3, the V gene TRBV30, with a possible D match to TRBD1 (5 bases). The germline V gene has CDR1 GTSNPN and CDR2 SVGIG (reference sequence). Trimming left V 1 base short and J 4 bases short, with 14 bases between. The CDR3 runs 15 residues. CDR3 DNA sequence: TGTGCCTGGAGTGCGCAGTGGGGGAGGGGAAACACCATATATTTT. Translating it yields CAWSAQWGRGNTIYF. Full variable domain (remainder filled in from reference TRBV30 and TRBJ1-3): SQTIHQWPATLVQPVGSPLSLECTVEGTSNPNLYWYRQAAGRGLQLLFYSVGIGQISSEVPQNLSASRPQDRQFILSSKKLLLSDSGFYLCAWSAQWGRGNTIYFGEGSWLTVV.

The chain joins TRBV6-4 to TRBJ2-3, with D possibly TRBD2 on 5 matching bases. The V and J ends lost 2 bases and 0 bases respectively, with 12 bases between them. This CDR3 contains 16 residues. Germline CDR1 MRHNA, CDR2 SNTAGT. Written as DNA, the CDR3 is TGTGCCAGCAGTGACGACTCGGGGTCTAGCACAGATACGCAGTATTTT. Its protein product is CASSDDSGSSTDTQYF.

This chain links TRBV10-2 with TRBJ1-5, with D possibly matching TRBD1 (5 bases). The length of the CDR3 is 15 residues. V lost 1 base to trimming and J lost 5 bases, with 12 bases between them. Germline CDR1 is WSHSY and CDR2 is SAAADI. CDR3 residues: CASSEFSGSDQPQHF. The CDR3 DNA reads TGCGCCAGCAGTGAGTTTTCAGGGTCTGATCAGCCCCAGCATTTT.

The CDR3 DNA reads as TGTGCCAGTAGTATGCGGGCAGGGGCAGATACGCAGTATTTT. Encoded protein: CASSMRAGADTQYF. This chain connects TRBV19 to TRBJ2-3; possible D gene TRBD1, 6 bases. V lost 3 bases to trimming and J lost 4 bases, with 11 bases between them. The CDR3 consists of 14 residues. The V gene's germline CDR1 is LNHDA and CDR2 SQIVND (reference sequence). The whole variable domain, remainder taken from reference TRBV19 and TRBJ2-3, is DGGITQSPKYLFRKEGQNVTLSCEQNLNHDAMYWYRQDPGQGLRLIYYSQIVNDFQKGDIAEGYSVSREKKESFPLTVTSAQKNPTAFYLCASSMRAGADTQYFGPGTRLTVL.

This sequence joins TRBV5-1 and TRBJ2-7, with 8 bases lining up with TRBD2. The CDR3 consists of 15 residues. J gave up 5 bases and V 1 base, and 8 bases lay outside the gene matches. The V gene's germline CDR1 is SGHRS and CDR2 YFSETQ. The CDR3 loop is CASSLRGGALDEQYF. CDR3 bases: TGCGCCAGCAGCTTGCGGGGGGGCGCGCTCGACGAGCAGTACTTC.

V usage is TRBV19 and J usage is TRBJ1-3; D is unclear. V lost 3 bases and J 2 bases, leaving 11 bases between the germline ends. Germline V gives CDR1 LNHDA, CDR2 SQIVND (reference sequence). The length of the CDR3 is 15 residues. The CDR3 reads CASSMEGRPGNTIYF. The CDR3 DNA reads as TGTGCCAGTAGTATGGAGGGCCGGCCTGGAAACACCATATATTTT.

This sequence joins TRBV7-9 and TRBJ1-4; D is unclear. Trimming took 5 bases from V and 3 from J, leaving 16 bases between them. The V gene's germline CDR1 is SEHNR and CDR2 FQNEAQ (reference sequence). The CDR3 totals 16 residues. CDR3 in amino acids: CASSILRGIANEKLFF. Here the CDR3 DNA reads TGTGCCAGCAGCATCTTGCGGGGAATAGCTAATGAAAAACTGTTTTTT.

Here the CDR3 DNA reads TGCGCCAGCAGCCGCGCCCGACAGGGAGGAGGCACAGATACGCAGTATTTT. Translation: CASSRARQGGGTDTQYF. The chain couples TRBV4-1 to TRBJ2-3, with a weak D call TRBD1 (7 bases). Trimming cost V 4 bases and J 1 base, with 18 bases left between them. Germline-derived CDR1 and CDR2 are MGHRA and YSYEKL. The CDR3 is 17 amino acids.

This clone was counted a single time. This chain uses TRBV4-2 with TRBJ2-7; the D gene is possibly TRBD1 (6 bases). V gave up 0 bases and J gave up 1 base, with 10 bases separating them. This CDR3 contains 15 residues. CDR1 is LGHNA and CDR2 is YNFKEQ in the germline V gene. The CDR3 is CASSQEWGPSYEQYF. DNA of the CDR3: TGTGCCAGCAGCCAAGAGTGGGGGCCGTCCTACGAGCAGTACTTC.

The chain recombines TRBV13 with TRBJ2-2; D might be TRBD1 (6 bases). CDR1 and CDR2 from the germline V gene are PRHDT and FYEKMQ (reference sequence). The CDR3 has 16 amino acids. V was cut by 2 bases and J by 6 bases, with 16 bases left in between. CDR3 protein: CASSLSAGVFSGELFF. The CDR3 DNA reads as TGTGCCAGCAGCTTAAGTGCAGGGGTTTTCTCCGGGGAGCTGTTTTTT.

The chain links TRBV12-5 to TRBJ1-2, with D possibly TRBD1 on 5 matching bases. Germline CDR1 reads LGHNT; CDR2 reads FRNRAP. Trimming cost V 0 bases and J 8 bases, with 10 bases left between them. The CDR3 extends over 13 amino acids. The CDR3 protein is CASGLVQVLGYTF. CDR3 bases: TGTGCTAGTGGTTTGGTACAGGTCTTAGGCTACACCTTC.

CDR3 sequence reads: CASSPGFYEQYF. CDR3 in DNA: TGTGCCAGCAGCCCAGGGTTTTACGAGCAGTACTTC. The J gene is TRBJ2-7, the V gene TRBV11-2, with D maybe TRBD1 (5 bases). The CDR3 contains 12 residues. With 5 bases removed from V and 4 bases from J, the gap between germline ends came to 9 bases. Germline CDR1 SGHAT, CDR2 FQNNGV.

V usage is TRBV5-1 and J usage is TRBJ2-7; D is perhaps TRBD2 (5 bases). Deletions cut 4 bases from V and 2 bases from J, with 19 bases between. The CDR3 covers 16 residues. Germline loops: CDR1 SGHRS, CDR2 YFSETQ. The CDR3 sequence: CASSTRTGLETYEQYF. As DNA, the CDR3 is TGCGCCAGCAGCACAAGGACTGGGCTTGAAACCTACGAGCAGTACTTC.

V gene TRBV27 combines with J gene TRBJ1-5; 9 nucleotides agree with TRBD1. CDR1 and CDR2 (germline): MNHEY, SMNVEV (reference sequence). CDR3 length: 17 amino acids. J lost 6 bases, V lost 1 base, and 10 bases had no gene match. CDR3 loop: CASSLLSGQGTSQPQHF. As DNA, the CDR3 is TGTGCCAGCAGTTTATTGTCGGGACAGGGAACCAGTCAGCCCCAGCATTTT.

The CDR3 spells CASSLYSSYEQYF. For the CDR3, the DNA is TGTGCCAGCAGCTTGTACAGCTCCTACGAGCAGTACTTC. The rearrangement links TRBV7-2 to TRBJ2-7; D remains ambiguous. Looked up from germline, CDR1 is SGHTA and CDR2 is FQGNSA. V gave up 3 bases and J gave up 0 bases, with 6 bases separating them. The CDR3 is 13 amino acids.

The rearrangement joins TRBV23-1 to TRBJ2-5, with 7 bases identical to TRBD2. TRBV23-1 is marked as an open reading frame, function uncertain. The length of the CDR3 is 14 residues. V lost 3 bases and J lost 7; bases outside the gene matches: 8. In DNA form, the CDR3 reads TGCGCCAGCAGTCAGGCTAGGGACTACGGGACCCAGTACTTC. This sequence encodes CASSQARDYGTQYF.

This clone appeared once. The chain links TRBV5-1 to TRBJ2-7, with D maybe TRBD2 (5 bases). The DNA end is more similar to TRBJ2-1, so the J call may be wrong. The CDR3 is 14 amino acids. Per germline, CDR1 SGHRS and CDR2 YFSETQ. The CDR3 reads CASSLTLEGDEQFF. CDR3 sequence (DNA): TGCGCCAGCAGCTTGACACTAGAGGGAGATGAGCAGTTCTTC.

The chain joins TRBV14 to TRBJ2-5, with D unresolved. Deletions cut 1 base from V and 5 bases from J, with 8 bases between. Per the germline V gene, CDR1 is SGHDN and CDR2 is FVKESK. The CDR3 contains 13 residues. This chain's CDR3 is CASSQGDSETQYF. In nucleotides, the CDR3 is TGTGCCAGCAGCCAAGGCGATAGCGAGACCCAGTACTTC.

CDR3 in amino acids: CASSSEGRGGTDTQYF. CDR3 nucleotides: TGTGCCAGCAGCTCTGAGGGACGGGGGGGCACAGATACGCAGTATTTT. The chain joins TRBV5-4 to TRBJ2-3, with 7 bases that match TRBD2. V lost 3 bases, J lost 1 base, and 8 bases stayed unmatched. Germline V lookup: CDR1 SGHNT, CDR2 YYREEE (reference sequence). The CDR3 length is 16 residues.

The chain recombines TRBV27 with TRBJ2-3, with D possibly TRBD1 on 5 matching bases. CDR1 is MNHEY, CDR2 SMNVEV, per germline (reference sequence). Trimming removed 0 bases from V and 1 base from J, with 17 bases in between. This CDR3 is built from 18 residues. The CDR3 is CASSLSTRQGTGTDTQYF. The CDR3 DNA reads TGTGCCAGCAGTTTATCGACCCGCCAGGGAACGGGCACAGATACGCAGTATTTT.

CDR3 sequence (DNA): TGTGCCAGCAGTCGCAGAGCGGGGGGCACAGATACGCAGTATTTT. Encoded protein: CASSRRAGGTDTQYF. The chain recombines TRBV6-6 with TRBJ2-3; 8 bases agree with TRBD2. The CDR3 has 15 residues. Germline V CDR1 and CDR2: MNHNY, SVGAGI (reference sequence). V shed 5 bases, J shed 1 base, and the junction held 5 bases outside the gene matches.

The CDR3 coding sequence is TGTGCCAGCAGCCAGGGACAGGGGGCTACTGAAGCTTTCTTT. Encoded protein: CASSQGQGATEAFF. The chain carries TRBV11-3 and TRBJ1-1; 12 nucleotides line up with TRBD1. J was trimmed by 5 bases and V by 5 bases; bases with no gene match: 3. The CDR3 contains 14 residues. Germline-derived CDR1 and CDR2 are SGHNT and YENEEA.

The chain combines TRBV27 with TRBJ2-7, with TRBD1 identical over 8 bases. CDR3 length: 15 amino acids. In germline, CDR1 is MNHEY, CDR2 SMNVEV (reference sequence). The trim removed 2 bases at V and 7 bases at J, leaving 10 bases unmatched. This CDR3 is CASSLSRTGSREQYF. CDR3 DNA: TGTGCCAGCAGTTTAAGCCGGACAGGGTCGAGGGAGCAGTACTTC.

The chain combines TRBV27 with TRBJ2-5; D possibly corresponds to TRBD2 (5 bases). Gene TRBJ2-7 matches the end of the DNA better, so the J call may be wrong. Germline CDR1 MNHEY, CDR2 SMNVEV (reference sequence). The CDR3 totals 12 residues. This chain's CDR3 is CASSFLGGEQYF. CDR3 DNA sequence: TGTGCCAGCAGTTTCCTTGGAGGCGAGCAGTACTTC.

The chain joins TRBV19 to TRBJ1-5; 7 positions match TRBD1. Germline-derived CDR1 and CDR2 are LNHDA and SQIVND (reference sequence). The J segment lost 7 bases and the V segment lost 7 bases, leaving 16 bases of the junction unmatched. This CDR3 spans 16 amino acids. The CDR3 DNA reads TGTGCCAGTACCTCCTTCCCACAGGGGATTGGGCAGCCCCAGCATTTT. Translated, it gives CASTSFPQGIGQPQHF.

CDR3: CASSIVEDYGYTF. Written as DNA, the CDR3 is TGTGCCAGTAGTATAGTAGAGGACTATGGCTACACCTTC. The rearrangement uses TRBV19 and TRBJ1-2; D ambiguous. Trimming stripped 1 base from V and 3 bases from J, with 6 bases between. Germline V gene lookup returns CDR1 LNHDA and CDR2 SQIVND (reference sequence). This CDR3 has 13 residues.